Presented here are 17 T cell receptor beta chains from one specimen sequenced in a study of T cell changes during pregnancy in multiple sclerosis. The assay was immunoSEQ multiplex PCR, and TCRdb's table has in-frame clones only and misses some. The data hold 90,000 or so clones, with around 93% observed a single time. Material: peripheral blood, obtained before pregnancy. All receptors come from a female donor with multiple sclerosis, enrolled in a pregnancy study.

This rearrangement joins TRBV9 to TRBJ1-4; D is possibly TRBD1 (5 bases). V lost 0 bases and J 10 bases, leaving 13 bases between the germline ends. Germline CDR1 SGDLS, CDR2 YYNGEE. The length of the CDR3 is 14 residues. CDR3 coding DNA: TGTGCCAGCAGCGTAGGGGGCAGCTCGACAAAACTGTTTTTT. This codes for CASSVGGSSTKLFF.

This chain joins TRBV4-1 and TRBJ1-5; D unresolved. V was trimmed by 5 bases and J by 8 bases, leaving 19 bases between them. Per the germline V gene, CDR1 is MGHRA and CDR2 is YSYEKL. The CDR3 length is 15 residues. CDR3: CASSEKRTVEEPQHF. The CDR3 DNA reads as TGCGCCAGCAGCGAAAAAAGGACGGTGGAGGAGCCCCAGCATTTT.

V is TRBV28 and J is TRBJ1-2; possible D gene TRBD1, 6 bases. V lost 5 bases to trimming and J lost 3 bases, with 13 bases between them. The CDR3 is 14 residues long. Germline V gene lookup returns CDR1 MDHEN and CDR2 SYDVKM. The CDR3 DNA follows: TGTGCCAGCAGTGAGGGGGGGTCTGACTATGGCTACACCTTC. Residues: CASSEGGSDYGYTF.

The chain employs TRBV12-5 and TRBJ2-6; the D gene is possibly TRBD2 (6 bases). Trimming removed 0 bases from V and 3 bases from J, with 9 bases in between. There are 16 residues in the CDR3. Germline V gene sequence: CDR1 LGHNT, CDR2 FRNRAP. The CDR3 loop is CASGLVIGSGANVLTF. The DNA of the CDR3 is TGTGCTAGTGGTTTGGTAATCGGGAGTGGGGCCAACGTCCTGACTTTC.

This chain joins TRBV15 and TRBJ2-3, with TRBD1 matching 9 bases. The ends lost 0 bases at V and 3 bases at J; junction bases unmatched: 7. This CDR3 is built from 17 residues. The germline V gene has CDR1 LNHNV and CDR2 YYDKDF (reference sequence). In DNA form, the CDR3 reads TGTGCCACCAGCAGAGAAATGAGGACAGGGGAAACAGATACGCAGTATTTT. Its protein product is CATSREMRTGETDTQYF.

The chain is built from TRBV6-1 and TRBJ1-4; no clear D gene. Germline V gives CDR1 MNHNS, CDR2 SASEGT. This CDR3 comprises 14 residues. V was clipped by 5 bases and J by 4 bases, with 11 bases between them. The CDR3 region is CASSLRGLNEKLFF. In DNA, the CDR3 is TGTGCCAGCAGTTTAAGAGGGCTTAATGAAAAACTGTTTTTT.

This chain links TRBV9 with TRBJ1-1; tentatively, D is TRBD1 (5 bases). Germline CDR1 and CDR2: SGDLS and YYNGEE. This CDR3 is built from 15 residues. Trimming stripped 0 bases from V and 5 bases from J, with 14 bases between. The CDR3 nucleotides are TGTGCCAGCAGCGTAGATGGGGGGTCGGGTACTGAAGCTTTCTTT. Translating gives CASSVDGGSGTEAFF.

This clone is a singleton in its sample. This CDR3 is CASSQGALYEQYF. The DNA of the CDR3 is TGCGCCAGCAGCCAAGGAGCCTTATACGAGCAGTACTTC. V and J are TRBV4-3 and TRBJ2-7; no reliable D call. Trimming removed 1 base from V and 4 bases from J, with 8 bases in between. This CDR3 contains 13 residues. From germline, CDR1 is LGHNA and CDR2 YSLEER.

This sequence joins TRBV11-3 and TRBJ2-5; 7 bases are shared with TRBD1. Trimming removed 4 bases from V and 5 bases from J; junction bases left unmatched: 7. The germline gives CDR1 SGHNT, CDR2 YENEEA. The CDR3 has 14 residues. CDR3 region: CASSSDRDGETQYF. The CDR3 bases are TGTGCCAGCAGCTCTGACAGGGACGGCGAGACCCAGTACTTC.

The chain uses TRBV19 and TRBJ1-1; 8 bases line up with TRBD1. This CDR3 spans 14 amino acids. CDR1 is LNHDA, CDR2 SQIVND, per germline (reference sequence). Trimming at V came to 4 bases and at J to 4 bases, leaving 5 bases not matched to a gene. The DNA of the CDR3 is TGTGCCAGTAGTAGAAGACAGGGGACCACTGAAGCTTTCTTT. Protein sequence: CASSRRQGTTEAFF.

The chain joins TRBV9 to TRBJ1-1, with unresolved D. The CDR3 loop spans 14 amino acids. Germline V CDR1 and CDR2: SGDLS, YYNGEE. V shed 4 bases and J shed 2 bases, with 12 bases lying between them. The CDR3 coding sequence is TGTGCCAGCAGCAGGAGCAGAGCTAACACTGAAGCTTTCTTT. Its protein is CASSRSRANTEAFF.

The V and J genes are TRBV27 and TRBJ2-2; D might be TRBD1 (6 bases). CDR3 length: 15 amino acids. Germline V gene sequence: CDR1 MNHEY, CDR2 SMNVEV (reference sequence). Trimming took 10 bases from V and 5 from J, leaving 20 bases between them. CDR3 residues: CATTFGTPGTGELFF. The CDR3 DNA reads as TGTGCCACCACCTTTGGGACACCGGGGACCGGGGAGCTGTTTTTT.

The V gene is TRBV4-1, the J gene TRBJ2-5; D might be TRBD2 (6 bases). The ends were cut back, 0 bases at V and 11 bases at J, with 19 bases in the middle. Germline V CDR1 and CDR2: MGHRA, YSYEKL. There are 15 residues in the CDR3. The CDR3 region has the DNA TGCGCCAGCAGCCAAGAGGCCAGGGCGGCCCGGGGGCAGTACTTC. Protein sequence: CASSQEARAARGQYF.

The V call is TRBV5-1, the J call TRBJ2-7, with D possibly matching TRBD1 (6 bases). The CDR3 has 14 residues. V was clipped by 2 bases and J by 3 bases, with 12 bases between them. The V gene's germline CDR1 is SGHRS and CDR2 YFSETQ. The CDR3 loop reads CASSFLTGSYEQYF. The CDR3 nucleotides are TGCGCCAGCAGCTTCTTGACAGGCAGCTACGAGCAGTACTTC.

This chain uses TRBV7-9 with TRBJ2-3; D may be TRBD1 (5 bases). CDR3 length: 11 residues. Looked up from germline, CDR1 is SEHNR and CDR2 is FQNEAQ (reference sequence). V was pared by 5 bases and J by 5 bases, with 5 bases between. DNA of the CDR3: TGTGCCAGCAGCCAGGGAGATACGCAGTATTTT. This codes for CASSQGDTQYF.

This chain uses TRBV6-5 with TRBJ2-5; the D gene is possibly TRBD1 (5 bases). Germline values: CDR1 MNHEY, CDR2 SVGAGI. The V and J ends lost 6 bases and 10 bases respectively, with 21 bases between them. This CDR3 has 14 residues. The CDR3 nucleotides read TGTGCCAGCAGCTTCAGAGACAGCACTATGGACCAGTACTTC. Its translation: CASSFRDSTMDQYF.

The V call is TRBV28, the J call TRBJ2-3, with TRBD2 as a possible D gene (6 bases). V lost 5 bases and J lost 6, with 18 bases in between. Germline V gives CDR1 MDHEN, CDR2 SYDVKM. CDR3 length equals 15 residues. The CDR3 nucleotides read TGTGCCAGCAGTCCACGGGGTAGCGGATTGGATACGCAGTATTTT. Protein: CASSPRGSGLDTQYF.